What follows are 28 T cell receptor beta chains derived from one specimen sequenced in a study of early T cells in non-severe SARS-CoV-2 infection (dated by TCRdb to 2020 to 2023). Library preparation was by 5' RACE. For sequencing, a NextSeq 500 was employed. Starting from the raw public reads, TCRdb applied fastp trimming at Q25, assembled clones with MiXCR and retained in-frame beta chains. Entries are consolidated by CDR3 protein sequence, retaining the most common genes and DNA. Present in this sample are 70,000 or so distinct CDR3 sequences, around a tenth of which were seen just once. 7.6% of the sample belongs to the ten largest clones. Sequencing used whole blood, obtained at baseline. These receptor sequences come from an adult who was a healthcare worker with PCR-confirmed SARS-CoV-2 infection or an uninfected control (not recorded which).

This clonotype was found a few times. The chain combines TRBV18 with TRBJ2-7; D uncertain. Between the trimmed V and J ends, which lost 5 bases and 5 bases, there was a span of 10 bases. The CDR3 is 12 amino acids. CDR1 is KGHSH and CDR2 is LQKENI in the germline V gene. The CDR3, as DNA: TGTGCCAGCTCAGAAGGCCCCAACGAGCAGTACTTC. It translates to CASSEGPNEQYF.

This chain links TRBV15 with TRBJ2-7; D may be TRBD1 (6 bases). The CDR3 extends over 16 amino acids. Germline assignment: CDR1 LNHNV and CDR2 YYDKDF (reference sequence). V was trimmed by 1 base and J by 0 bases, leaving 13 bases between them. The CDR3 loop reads CATSRGVGTSSYEQYF. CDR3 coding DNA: TGTGCCACCAGCAGAGGAGTGGGGACATCCTCCTACGAGCAGTACTTC. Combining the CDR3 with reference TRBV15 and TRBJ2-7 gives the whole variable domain DAMVIQNPRYQVTQFGKPVTLSCSQTLNHNVMYWYQQKSSQAPKLLFHYYDKDFNNEADTPDNFQSRRPNTSFCFLDIRSPGLGDTAMYLCATSRGVGTSSYEQYFGPGTRLTVT.

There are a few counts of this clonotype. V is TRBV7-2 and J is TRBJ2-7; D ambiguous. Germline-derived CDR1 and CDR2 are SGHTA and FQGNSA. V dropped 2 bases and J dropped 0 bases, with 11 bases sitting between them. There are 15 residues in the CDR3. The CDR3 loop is CASSLTVISSYEQYF. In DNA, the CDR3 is TGTGCCAGCAGCTTAACGGTAATTAGCTCCTACGAGCAGTACTTC.

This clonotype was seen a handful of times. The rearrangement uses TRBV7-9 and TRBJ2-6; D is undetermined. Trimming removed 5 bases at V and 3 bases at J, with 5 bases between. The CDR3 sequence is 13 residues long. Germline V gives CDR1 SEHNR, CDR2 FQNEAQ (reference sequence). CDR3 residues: CASSIGGANVLTF. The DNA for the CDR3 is TGTGCCAGCAGCATTGGTGGGGCCAACGTCCTGACTTTC.

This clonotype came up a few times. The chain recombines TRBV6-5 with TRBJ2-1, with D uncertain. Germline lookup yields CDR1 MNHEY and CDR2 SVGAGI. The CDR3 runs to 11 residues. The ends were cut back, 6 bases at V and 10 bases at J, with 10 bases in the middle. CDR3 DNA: TGTGCCAGCAGACTGGTCGACGAGCAGTTCTTC. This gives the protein CASRLVDEQFF.

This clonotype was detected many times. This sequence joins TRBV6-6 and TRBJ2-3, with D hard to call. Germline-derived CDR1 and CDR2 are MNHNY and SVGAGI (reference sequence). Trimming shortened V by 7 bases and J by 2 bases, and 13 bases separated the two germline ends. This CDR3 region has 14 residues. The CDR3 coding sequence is TGTGCCAGCAAAATGGGCTACTCCACAGATACGCAGTATTTT. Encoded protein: CASKMGYSTDTQYF.

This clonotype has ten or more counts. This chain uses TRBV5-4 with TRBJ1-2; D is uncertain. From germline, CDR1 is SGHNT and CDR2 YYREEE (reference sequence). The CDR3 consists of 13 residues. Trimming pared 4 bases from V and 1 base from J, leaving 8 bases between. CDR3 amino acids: CASSPDGNYGYTF. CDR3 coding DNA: TGTGCCAGCAGCCCGGACGGTAACTATGGCTACACCTTC.

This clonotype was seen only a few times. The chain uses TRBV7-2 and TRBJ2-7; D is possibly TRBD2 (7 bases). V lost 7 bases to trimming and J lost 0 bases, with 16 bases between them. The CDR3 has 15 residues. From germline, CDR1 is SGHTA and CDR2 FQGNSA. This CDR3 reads CASTQGGGNSYEQYF. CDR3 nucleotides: TGTGCCAGCACCCAAGGGGGGGGCAACTCCTACGAGCAGTACTTC.

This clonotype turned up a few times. DNA of the CDR3: TGTGCCAGCAGCGTAGGACTAGCCGATTACAATGAGCAGTTCTTC. Protein: CASSVGLADYNEQFF. This rearrangement joins TRBV9 to TRBJ2-1; 7 positions match TRBD2. CDR1 is SGDLS and CDR2 is YYNGEE in the germline V gene. Unmatched junction bases numbered 4, after V lost 0 bases and J lost 4 bases. The CDR3 totals 15 residues.

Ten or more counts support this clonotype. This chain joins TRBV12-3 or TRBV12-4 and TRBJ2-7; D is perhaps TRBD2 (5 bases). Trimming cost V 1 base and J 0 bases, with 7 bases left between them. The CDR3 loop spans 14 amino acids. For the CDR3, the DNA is TGTGCCAGCAGTTTAGTAGGGAGCTCCTACGAGCAGTACTTC. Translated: CASSLVGSSYEQYF.

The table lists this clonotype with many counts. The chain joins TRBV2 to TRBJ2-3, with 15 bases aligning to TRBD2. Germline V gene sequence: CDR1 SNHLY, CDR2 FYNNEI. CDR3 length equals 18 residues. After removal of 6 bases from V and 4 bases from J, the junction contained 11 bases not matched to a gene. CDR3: CASSPGLAGGPRADTQYF. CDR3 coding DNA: TGTGCCAGCAGCCCAGGACTAGCGGGGGGGCCGAGAGCAGATACGCAGTATTTT.

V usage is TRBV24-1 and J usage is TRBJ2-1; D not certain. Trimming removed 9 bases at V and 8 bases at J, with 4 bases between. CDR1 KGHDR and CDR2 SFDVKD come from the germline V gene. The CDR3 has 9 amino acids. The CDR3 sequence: CATPHEQFF. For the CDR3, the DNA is TGTGCCACCCCCCATGAGCAGTTCTTC.

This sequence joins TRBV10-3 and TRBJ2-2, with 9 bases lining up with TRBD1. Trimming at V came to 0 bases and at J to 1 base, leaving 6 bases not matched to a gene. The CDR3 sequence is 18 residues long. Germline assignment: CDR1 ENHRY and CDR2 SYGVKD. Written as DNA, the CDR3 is TGTGCCATCAGTGAGTCGGGACAGGGAACCCTGAACACCGGGGAGCTGTTTTTT. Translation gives CAISESGQGTLNTGELFF.

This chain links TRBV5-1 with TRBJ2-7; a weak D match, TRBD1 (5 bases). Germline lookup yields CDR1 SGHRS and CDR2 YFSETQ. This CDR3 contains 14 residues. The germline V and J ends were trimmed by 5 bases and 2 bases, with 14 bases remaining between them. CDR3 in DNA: TGCGCCAGCAGTCCTAGGACAAGTACCTACGAGCAGTACTTC. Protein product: CASSPRTSTYEQYF.

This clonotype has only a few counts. The CDR3 sequence: CASTGVLGNQPQHF. CDR3 in DNA: TGTGCCAGCACGGGCGTTTTGGGCAATCAGCCCCAGCATTTT. The V gene is TRBV2, the J gene TRBJ1-5, with D unresolved. The germline V and J ends were trimmed by 7 bases and 2 bases, with 12 bases remaining between them. This CDR3 is built from 14 residues. Germline-derived CDR1 and CDR2 are SNHLY and FYNNEI.

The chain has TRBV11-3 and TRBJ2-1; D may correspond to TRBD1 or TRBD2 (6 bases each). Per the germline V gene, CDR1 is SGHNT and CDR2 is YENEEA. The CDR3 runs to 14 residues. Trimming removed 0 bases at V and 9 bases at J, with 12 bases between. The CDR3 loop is CASSLDPGGREQFF. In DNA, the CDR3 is TGTGCCAGCAGCTTAGATCCCGGGGGCCGTGAGCAGTTCTTC.

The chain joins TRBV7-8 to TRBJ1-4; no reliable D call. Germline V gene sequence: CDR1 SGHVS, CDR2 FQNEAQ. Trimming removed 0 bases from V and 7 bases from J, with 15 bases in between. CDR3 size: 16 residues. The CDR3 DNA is TGTGCCAGCAGCTTAGCCGTGCAGAGTAATGTTGAAAAACTGTTTTTT. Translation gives CASSLAVQSNVEKLFF.

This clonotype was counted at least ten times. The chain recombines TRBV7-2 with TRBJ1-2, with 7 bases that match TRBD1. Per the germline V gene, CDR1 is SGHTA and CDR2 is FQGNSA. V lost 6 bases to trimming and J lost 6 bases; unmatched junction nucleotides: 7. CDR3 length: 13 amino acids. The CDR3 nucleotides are TGTGCCAGCAGTCTCCTGACAGGGAATGGCTACACCTTC. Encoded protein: CASSLLTGNGYTF.

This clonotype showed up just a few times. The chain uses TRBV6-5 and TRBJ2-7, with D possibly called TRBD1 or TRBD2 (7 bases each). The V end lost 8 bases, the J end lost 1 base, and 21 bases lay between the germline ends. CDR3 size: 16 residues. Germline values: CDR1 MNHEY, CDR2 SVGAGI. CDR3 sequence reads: CASGPRGLGGSYEQYF. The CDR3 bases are TGTGCCAGCGGCCCTAGGGGGCTCGGGGGGTCCTACGAGCAGTACTTC.

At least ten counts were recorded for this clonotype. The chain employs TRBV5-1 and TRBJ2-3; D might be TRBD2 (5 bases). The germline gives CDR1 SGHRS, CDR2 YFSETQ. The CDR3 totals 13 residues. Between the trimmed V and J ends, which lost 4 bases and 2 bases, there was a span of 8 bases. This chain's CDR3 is CASSPGNTDTQYF. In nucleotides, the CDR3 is TGCGCCAGCAGCCCCGGGAACACAGATACGCAGTATTTT.

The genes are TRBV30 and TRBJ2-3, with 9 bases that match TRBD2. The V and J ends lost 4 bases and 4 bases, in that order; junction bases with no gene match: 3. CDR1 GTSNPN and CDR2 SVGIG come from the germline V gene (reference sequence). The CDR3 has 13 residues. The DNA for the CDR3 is TGTGCCTGGACTAGCGGGGCCCCAGATACGCAGTATTTT. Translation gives CAWTSGAPDTQYF.

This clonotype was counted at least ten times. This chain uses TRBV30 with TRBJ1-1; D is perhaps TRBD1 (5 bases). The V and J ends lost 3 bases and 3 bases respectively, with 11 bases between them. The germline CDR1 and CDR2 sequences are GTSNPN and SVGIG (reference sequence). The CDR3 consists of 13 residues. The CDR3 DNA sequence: TGTGCCTGGAGAGGGTGGGGGGACACTGAAGCTTTCTTT. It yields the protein CAWRGWGDTEAFF.

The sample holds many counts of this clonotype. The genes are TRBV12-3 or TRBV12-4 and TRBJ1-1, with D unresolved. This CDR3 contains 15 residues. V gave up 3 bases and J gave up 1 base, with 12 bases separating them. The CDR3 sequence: CASSFGVHGNTEAFF. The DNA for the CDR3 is TGTGCCAGCAGTTTCGGGGTCCATGGGAACACTGAAGCTTTCTTT.

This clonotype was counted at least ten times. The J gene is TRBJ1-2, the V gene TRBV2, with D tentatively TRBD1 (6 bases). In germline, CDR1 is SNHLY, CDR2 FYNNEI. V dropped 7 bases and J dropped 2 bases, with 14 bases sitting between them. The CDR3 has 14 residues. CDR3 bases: TGTGCCAGCATGACCGGGACACTAAACTATGGCTACACCTTC. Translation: CASMTGTLNYGYTF.

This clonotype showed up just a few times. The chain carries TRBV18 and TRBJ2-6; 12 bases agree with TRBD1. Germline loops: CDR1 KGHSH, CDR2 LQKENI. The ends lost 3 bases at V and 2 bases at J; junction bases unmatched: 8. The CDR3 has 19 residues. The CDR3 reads CASSPRDRGPPAGANVLTF. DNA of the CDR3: TGTGCCAGCTCACCGCGGGACAGGGGGCCGCCGGCTGGGGCCAACGTCCTGACTTTC.

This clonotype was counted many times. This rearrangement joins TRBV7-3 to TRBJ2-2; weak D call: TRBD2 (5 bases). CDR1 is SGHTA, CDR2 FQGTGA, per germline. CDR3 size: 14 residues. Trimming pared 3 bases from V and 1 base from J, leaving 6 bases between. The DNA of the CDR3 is TGTGCCAGCAGCTTGGGGAGGAACACCGGGGAGCTGTTTTTT. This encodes CASSLGRNTGELFF.

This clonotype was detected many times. The CDR3 spells CASSLGRANEKLFF. In DNA, the CDR3 is TGTGCCAGCAGCTTAGGCAGGGCTAATGAAAAACTGTTTTTT. The V gene is TRBV7-2, the J gene TRBJ1-4, with D possibly being TRBD1 (5 bases). Germline V gene sequence: CDR1 SGHTA, CDR2 FQGNSA. The CDR3 sequence is 14 residues long. The V and J ends lost 1 base and 3 bases respectively, with 6 bases between them.

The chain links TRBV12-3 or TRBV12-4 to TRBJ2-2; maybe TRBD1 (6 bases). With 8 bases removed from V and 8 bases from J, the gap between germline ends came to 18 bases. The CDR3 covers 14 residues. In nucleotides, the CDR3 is TGTGCCAGCTCGCCCCACCGAGGGGGTGGGGAGCTGTTTTTT. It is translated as CASSPHRGGGELFF.